This T cell receptor beta chain comes out of a study of beta chain features in type 1 diabetes. Study-wide background: Cell yields, gender and age were comparable in patients and healthy donors. The study's findings and limits: TCRB CDR3 length was moderately but significantly reduced in all four CD4+ subsets of Type 1 diabetes patients. TCRB repertoires of naive, central memory and Treg cells appeared more similar among patients than among healthy donors. At VDJ recombination sites, type 1 diabetes patients had fewer insertions and more deleted nucleotides.

As for this clone: What it recognizes is unknown.

Naive, central memory, regulatory and stem cell-like memory cells within the CD4+ compartment were sorted using CD45RO/CCR7/CD25/CD127/CD95/CD27. Since all of the isolated RNA was reverse transcribed, expressed TCRB transcripts were what got sequenced. Clones were sequenced by immunoSEQ multiplex PCR, and TCRdb holds only the in-frame ones, with some missing. Of about 340,000 clones in the sample, 9.3% are singletons; the top ten hold approximately 1%. Source material: central memory CD4+ T cells from blood. The clonotype was recovered from a man aged 25-40 years with type 1 diabetes.

CDR3 sequence (DNA): TGCGCCAGCAGCCAAGAAGGCGGGATTGGCTACACCTTC. This codes for CASSQEGGIGYTF. The chain links TRBV4-1 to TRBJ1-2, with no clear D. The CDR3 is made up of 13 amino acids. V was trimmed by 0 bases and J by 7 bases, leaving 9 bases between them. Germline lookup yields CDR1 MGHRA and CDR2 YSYEKL.